The 23 T cell receptor beta chains below were found in one sample sequenced in a study of blood T cell repertoires in COVID-19. Assay: immunoSEQ multiplex PCR; the TCRdb copy retains only in-frame clones and omits some. The sample has under 250,000 clones; more than 75% are singletons. Sequencing was done on a sample of peripheral blood. The receptors originated from an elderly man with acute or convalescent COVID-19.

This chain uses TRBV12-3 or TRBV12-4 with TRBJ1-1; TRBD1 is a possible D gene (6 bases). V lost 5 bases and J lost 7, with 11 bases in between. CDR3 length: 12 amino acids. The CDR3 loop reads CASSPGTLEAFF. The CDR3 nucleotides are TGTGCCAGCAGTCCCGGGACACTTGAAGCTTTCTTT.

V and J are TRBV6-5 and TRBJ1-5, with D tentatively TRBD1 (6 bases). Looked up from germline, CDR1 is MNHEY and CDR2 is SVGAGI. V was pared by 6 bases and J by 1 base, with 13 bases between. The CDR3 is 15 residues long. CDR3 DNA: TGTGCCAGCAGACCAGACAGGAGCAGCAATCAGCCCCAGCATTTT. It yields the protein CASRPDRSSNQPQHF.

This clone was observed many times. The V gene is TRBV5-1, the J gene TRBJ1-1, with a tentative D call TRBD1 (5 bases). V lost 4 bases and J 2 bases, leaving 9 bases between the germline ends. The CDR3 covers 13 residues. Per germline, CDR1 SGHRS and CDR2 YFSETQ. The CDR3: CASSIDSNTEAFF. CDR3 in DNA: TGCGCCAGCAGCATAGACAGTAACACTGAAGCTTTCTTT.

V is TRBV10-3 and J is TRBJ2-2, with D possibly being TRBD1 (5 bases). The germline V gene has CDR1 ENHRY and CDR2 SYGVKD. The CDR3 runs 14 residues. V was trimmed by 6 bases and J by 4 bases, leaving 12 bases between them. The CDR3 protein is CAIRPDRFTGELFF. Written as DNA, the CDR3 is TGTGCCATCAGGCCAGACAGATTCACCGGGGAGCTGTTTTTT.

The chain is built from TRBV6-5 and TRBJ2-3; weak D call: TRBD2 (5 bases). The V and J ends lost 10 bases and 0 bases respectively, with 11 bases between them. CDR3 length: 13 residues. Germline V gene sequence: CDR1 MNHEY, CDR2 SVGAGI. The CDR3 DNA follows: TGTGCCACCCGCGGACTTAGCACAGATACGCAGTATTTT. This codes for CATRGLSTDTQYF.

The V call is TRBV28, the J call TRBJ2-2; tentative D call: TRBD2 (6 bases). This CDR3 region has 13 residues. The V gene's germline CDR1 is MDHEN and CDR2 SYDVKM. V lost 6 bases and J 6 bases, leaving 11 bases between the germline ends. CDR3 region: CASRAGISGELFF. CDR3 in DNA: TGTGCCAGCAGGGCGGGGATTTCCGGGGAGCTGTTTTTT.

The chain employs TRBV27 and TRBJ1-1; D gene uncertain. This CDR3 comprises 13 residues. Germline V lookup: CDR1 MNHEY, CDR2 SMNVEV (reference sequence). The V gene lost 3 bases and the J gene lost 1 base, with 6 bases spanning the gap. The CDR3 DNA sequence: TGTGCCAGCAGTTTCAGACAGAACACTGAAGCTTTCTTT. Protein: CASSFRQNTEAFF.

The rearrangement links TRBV7-2 to TRBJ1-1; 10 positions agree with TRBD1. Germline lookup yields CDR1 SGHTA and CDR2 FQGNSA. The CDR3 runs 15 residues. Germline trimming cut 5 bases from V and 7 bases from J; bases unmatched to any gene: 10. CDR3 loop: CASSPRRQGASEAFF. The DNA for the CDR3 is TGTGCCAGCAGCCCCCGACGACAGGGGGCGAGTGAAGCTTTCTTT.

V gene TRBV19 combines with J gene TRBJ1-5; maybe TRBD1 (6 bases). From germline, CDR1 is LNHDA and CDR2 SQIVND (reference sequence). V dropped 6 bases and J dropped 8 bases, with 17 bases sitting between them. This CDR3 has 14 residues. DNA of the CDR3: TGTGCCAGTAGCGAGGGAAAGGGGGACAAGCCCCAGCATTTT. Its protein is CASSEGKGDKPQHF.

CDR3 sequence: CASSYGIGVHGEKLFF. In DNA, the CDR3 is TGTGCCAGCAGTTACGGGATCGGGGTCCACGGCGAAAAACTGTTTTTT. The chain uses TRBV6-5 and TRBJ1-4, with no clear D. Trimming removed 2 bases from V and 8 bases from J, with 18 bases in between. This CDR3 is built from 16 residues. From germline, CDR1 is MNHEY and CDR2 SVGAGI.

The chain is built from TRBV5-4 and TRBJ2-7; possibly TRBD1 for D (5 bases). Germline CDR1 reads SGHNT; CDR2 reads YYREEE (reference sequence). The CDR3 totals 16 residues. V lost 4 bases and J lost 0, with 17 bases in between. The CDR3 is CASSLYRSNPSYEQYF. The CDR3 coding sequence is TGTGCCAGCAGCCTGTACAGGAGTAACCCCTCCTACGAGCAGTACTTC.

The chain is built from TRBV6-2 or TRBV6-3 and TRBJ2-7, with D tentatively TRBD2 (6 bases). Germline V gene sequence: CDR1 MNHEY, CDR2 SVGEGT. V was clipped by 5 bases and J by 2 bases, with 16 bases between them. The CDR3 is made up of 15 amino acids. The CDR3 nucleotides are TGTGCCAGCAGTACGGACTACCTGCTACCCTACGAGCAGTACTTC. Amino acids: CASSTDYLLPYEQYF.

The rearrangement links TRBV19 to TRBJ2-1, with 7 bases lining up with TRBD2. The CDR3 has 16 amino acids. CDR1 and CDR2 (germline): LNHDA, SQIVND (reference sequence). V lost 0 bases, J lost 6 bases, and 8 bases stayed unmatched. CDR3 loop: CASSIEGGGRRNEQFF. CDR3 nucleotides: TGTGCCAGTAGTATAGAGGGGGGAGGGCGTCGCAATGAGCAGTTCTTC.

The chain couples TRBV7-2 to TRBJ2-1, with D perhaps matching TRBD1 (7 bases). V was trimmed by 1 base and J by 6 bases, leaving 13 bases between them. The CDR3 is 15 residues long. Germline assignment: CDR1 SGHTA and CDR2 FQGNSA. The CDR3 DNA reads as TGTGCCAGCAGCTTAGTACTAGCAGGGGGCAATGAGCAGTTCTTC. It is translated as CASSLVLAGGNEQFF.

The chain has TRBV15 and TRBJ1-2; D is unclear. Germline CDR1 and CDR2: LNHNV and YYDKDF (reference sequence). The V gene lost 0 bases and the J gene lost 1 base, with 9 bases spanning the gap. The CDR3 has 15 amino acids. The DNA of the CDR3 is TGTGCCACCAGCAGAGATGGGAGTCTTAACTATGGCTACACCTTC. Translated: CATSRDGSLNYGYTF.

This chain uses TRBV11-1 with TRBJ2-3; 9 bases align to TRBD2. Looked up from germline, CDR1 is SGHAT and CDR2 is FQDESV (reference sequence). CDR3 length: 15 residues. V lost 5 bases to trimming and J lost 5 bases; unmatched junction nucleotides: 8. The CDR3 bases are TGTGCCAGCAGCCGAGCGGGGGGCTCGGGAGATACGCAGTATTTT. Protein product: CASSRAGGSGDTQYF.

The chain combines TRBV5-1 with TRBJ2-7; D gene unclear. The germline CDR1 and CDR2 sequences are SGHRS and YFSETQ. The CDR3 is 14 residues long. V gave up 0 bases and J gave up 7 bases, with 14 bases separating them. The CDR3 bases are TGCGCCAGCAGCTTGGTATCCCTAAAGAGGGAGCAGTACTTC. It codes for CASSLVSLKREQYF.

The V gene is TRBV29-1, the J gene TRBJ1-6; 10 nucleotides line up with TRBD1. The junction had 3 bases not matched to a gene; V was cut back by 6 bases and J by 7 bases. The CDR3 has 13 amino acids. The germline CDR1 and CDR2 sequences are SQVTM and ANQGSEA. The CDR3 protein is CSVGTGDNSPLHF. The CDR3 bases are TGCAGCGTAGGGACAGGGGACAATTCACCCCTCCACTTT.

V and J are TRBV28 and TRBJ1-2; D not certain. V lost 4 bases and J lost 3, with 6 bases in between. Germline V gene lookup returns CDR1 MDHEN and CDR2 SYDVKM. This CDR3 spans 12 amino acids. CDR3 in DNA: TGTGCCAGCAGTTCAGCGGACTATGGCTACACCTTC. Protein sequence: CASSSADYGYTF.

The chain recombines TRBV2 with TRBJ2-7, with TRBD2 matching 7 bases. V gave up 4 bases and J gave up 2 bases; unmatched junction bases: 2. The CDR3 extends over 13 amino acids. Germline V lookup: CDR1 SNHLY, CDR2 FYNNEI. This CDR3 is CASSGLAPYEQYF. DNA of the CDR3: TGTGCCAGCAGTGGACTAGCACCCTACGAGCAGTACTTC.

This chain uses TRBV6-5 with TRBJ1-1, with D perhaps TRBD1 (5 bases). The CDR3 loop spans 12 amino acids. Germline V gene sequence: CDR1 MNHEY, CDR2 SVGAGI. V dropped 8 bases and J dropped 11 bases, with 18 bases sitting between them. CDR3 sequence reads: CASSQGASAAFF. DNA for the CDR3: TGTGCCAGCTCCCAAGGGGCCTCGGCGGCTTTCTTT.

This chain connects TRBV13 to TRBJ1-5, with TRBD1 matching over 10 bases. The germline V gene has CDR1 PRHDT and CDR2 FYEKMQ (reference sequence). The CDR3 is made up of 14 amino acids. The V segment lost 3 bases and the J segment 10 bases; nucleotides outside the gene matches: 6. The CDR3 spells CASSFRDRGGPQHF. Here the CDR3 DNA reads TGTGCCAGCAGCTTCCGGGACAGGGGTGGACCCCAGCATTTT.

V is TRBV5-1 and J is TRBJ2-6; D possibly corresponds to TRBD1 (5 bases). V dropped 0 bases and J dropped 3 bases, with 7 bases sitting between them. Germline V CDR1 and CDR2: SGHRS, YFSETQ. CDR3 length: 15 residues. CDR3 residues: CASSLEGVGANVLTF. CDR3 nucleotide sequence: TGCGCCAGCAGCTTGGAAGGGGTTGGGGCCAACGTCCTGACTTTC. The full variable domain, rest sourced from reference TRBV5-1 and TRBJ2-6, is KAGVTQTPRYLIKTRGQQVTLSCSPISGHRSVSWYQQTPGQGLQFLFEYFSETQRNKGNFPGRFSGRQFSNSRSEMNVSTLELGDSALYLCASSLEGVGANVLTFGAGSRLTVL.